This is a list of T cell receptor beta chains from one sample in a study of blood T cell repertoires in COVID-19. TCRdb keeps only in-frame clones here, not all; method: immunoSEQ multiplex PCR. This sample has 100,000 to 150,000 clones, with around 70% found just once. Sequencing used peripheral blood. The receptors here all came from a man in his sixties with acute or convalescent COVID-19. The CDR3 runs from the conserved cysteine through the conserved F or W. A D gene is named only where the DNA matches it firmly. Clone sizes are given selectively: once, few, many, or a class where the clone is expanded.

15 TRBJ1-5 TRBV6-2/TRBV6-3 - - TGTGCCAGCAGCCGCGCAGCGTTGAGCAATCAGCCCCAGCATTTT CASSRAALSNQPQHF
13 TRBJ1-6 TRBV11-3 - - TGTGCCAGCAGCTTAGATGAGGATTCACCCCTCCACTTT CASSLDEDSPLHF
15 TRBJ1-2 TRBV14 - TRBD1 TGTGCCAGCAGCCGTGTGACAGGGGAGGACTATGGCTACACCTTC CASSRVTGEDYGYTF
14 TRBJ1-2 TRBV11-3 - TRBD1 TGTGCCAGCAGCTCCGGGACAGGGGGCTATGGCTACACCTTC CASSSGTGGYGYTF
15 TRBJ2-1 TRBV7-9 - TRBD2 TGTGCCAGCAGCTTAGTAACCGGGAGGTGGAATGAGCAGTTCTTC CASSLVTGRWNEQFF
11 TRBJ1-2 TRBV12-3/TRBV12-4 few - TGTGCCAGCAGTTTCGGGTATGGCTACACCTTC CASSFGYGYTF
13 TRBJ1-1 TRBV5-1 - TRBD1 TGCGCCAGCAGCCTCGGACAGGTGTTTGAAGCTTTCTTT CASSLGQVFEAFF
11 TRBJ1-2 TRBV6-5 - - TGTGCCAGCACCGGTGCCCATGGCTACACCTTC CASTGAHGYTF
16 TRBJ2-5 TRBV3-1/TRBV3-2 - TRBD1 TGTGCCAGCAGCCAGGGTTCCGGGACAGGCCAAGAGACCCAGTACTTC CASSQGSGTGQETQYF
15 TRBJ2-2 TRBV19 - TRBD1 TGTGCCAGTAGCACCGGGACAGGGGGATCCGGGGAGCTGTTTTTT CASSTGTGGSGELFF
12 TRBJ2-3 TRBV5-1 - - TGCGCCAGCAGTCTCGATAGAGATACGCAGTATTTT CASSLDRDTQYF
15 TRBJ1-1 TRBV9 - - TGTGCCAGCAGCGGGGGGCTCGCAGAGAACACTGAAGCTTTCTTT CASSGGLAENTEAFF
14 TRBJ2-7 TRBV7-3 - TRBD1 TGTGCCAGCAGCTTCGGGACAGCCGGGAACGAGCAGTACTTC CASSFGTAGNEQYF
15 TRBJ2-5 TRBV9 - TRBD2 TGTGCCAGCAGCGGCCGCGGGAGGGCCGGGGAGACCCAGTACTTC CASSGRGRAGETQYF
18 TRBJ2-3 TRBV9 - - TGTGCCAGCAGCCTAAGCCGTAACGGCGGGGGCCATCGGGACCCGCAGTATTTT CASSLSRNGGGHRDPQYF
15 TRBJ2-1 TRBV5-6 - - TGTGCCAGCAGCTTGGGGGCATTTGGATCGGATGAGCAGTTCTTC CASSLGAFGSDEQFF
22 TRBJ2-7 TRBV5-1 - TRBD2 TGCGCCAGCAGCTTGGCCCCTCTTACCGGGACTAGCGGCGCCAATAGGTACAACGAGCAGTACTTC CASSLAPLTGTSGANRYNEQYF